This T cell receptor (beta chain) derives from a study of blood T cell repertoires in COVID-19. This clone was recorded once. The V gene lost 3 bases and the J gene lost 1 base, with 13 bases spanning the gap. The length of the CDR3 is 15 residues. Germline V gene data show CDR1 as LGHNA and CDR2 as YNFKEQ. The protocol was immunoSEQ multiplex PCR, while the TCRdb copy is restricted to in-frame clones and leaves out a portion. The sample comprises about 300,000 clones, more than 70% of which are singletons, and 6.9% rests with the top ten. The sample taken for sequencing was peripheral blood. The chain has TRBV4-2 and TRBJ2-7; possible D gene TRBD2, 6 bases. The clonotype originates from a woman in her 30s who had recovered from COVID-19. CDR3 sequence (DNA): TGTGCCAGCAGCCACCAGGGAGGACCTTCCTACGAGCAGTACTTC. Protein product: CASSHQGGPSYEQYF.